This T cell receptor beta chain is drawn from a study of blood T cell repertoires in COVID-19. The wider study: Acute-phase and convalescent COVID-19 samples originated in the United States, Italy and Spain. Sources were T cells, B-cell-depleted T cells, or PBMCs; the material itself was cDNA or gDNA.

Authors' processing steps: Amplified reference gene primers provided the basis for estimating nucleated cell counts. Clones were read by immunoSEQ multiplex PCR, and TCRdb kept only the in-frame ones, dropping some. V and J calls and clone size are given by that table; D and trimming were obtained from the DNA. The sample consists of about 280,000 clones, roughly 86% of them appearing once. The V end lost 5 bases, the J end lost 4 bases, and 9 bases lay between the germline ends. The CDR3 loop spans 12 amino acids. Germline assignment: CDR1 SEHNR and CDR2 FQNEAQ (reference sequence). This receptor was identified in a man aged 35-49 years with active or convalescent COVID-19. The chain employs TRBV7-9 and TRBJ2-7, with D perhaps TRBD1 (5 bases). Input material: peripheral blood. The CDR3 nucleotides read TGTGCCAGCAGCCACGACAGTTACGAGCAGTACTTC. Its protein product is CASSHDSYEQYF.